The 21 T cell receptor beta chains in this list originate from one sample, sequenced in a study of blood T cell repertoires in COVID-19. Clones were read by immunoSEQ multiplex PCR, and TCRdb kept only the in-frame ones, dropping some. The data contain tens of thousands of clones, around 86% of them singletons. The sequencing sample was made of peripheral blood. All receptors come from a woman of 80 years or more with acute or convalescent COVID-19.

The V call is TRBV4-1, the J call TRBJ2-1; a weak D match, TRBD1 (6 bases). The germline CDR1 and CDR2 sequences are MGHRA and YSYEKL. CDR3 size: 16 residues. The V end was cut by 4 bases, the J end by 6 bases, with 19 bases between. CDR3 amino acids: CASSLGRARGGNEQFF. DNA for the CDR3: TGCGCCAGCAGCCTCGGTCGCGCCAGGGGTGGCAATGAGCAGTTCTTC.

The V and J genes are TRBV3-1 (or the pseudogene TRBV3-2) and TRBJ2-3; 8 bases match TRBD2. The CDR3 spans 13 residues. Per germline, CDR1 LGHDT and CDR2 YNNKEL (reference sequence). The trim removed 8 bases at V and 1 base at J, leaving 2 bases unmatched. The CDR3 bases are TGTGCCAGCGGAGCGGGGGGCACAGATACGCAGTATTTT. It encodes CASGAGGTDTQYF.

The chain links TRBV5-1 to TRBJ1-2; TRBD1 matches 7 bases. The V gene end was trimmed by 5 bases and the J gene end by 6 bases; junction bases not matched to a gene: 7. This CDR3 has 13 residues. Germline V gives CDR1 SGHRS, CDR2 YFSETQ. In DNA form, the CDR3 reads TGCGCCAGCAGTTACGACAGGGCGGATGGCTACACCTTC. Its translation is CASSYDRADGYTF.

This chain joins TRBV6-1 and TRBJ1-1, with unresolved D. V shed 1 base and J shed 5 bases, with 14 bases lying between them. The CDR3 is made up of 15 amino acids. Germline CDR1 is MNHNS and CDR2 is SASEGT. The chain's CDR3 is CASSEGPSGVTEAFF. For the CDR3, the DNA is TGTGCCAGCAGTGAAGGGCCCAGCGGTGTAACTGAAGCTTTCTTT.

The chain recombines TRBV30 with TRBJ2-5, with 7 bases lining up with TRBD2. Germline V gene sequence: CDR1 GTSNPN, CDR2 SVGIG (reference sequence). CDR3 length: 16 amino acids. V dropped 0 bases and J dropped 3; count of bases not matched to a gene: 10. This chain's CDR3 is CAWSVGSGASKETQYF. DNA for the CDR3: TGTGCCTGGAGTGTCGGGAGCGGGGCGAGCAAAGAGACCCAGTACTTC.

The chain uses TRBV30 and TRBJ2-5; TRBD1 matches 7 bases. The CDR3 is 12 amino acids. V shed 2 bases and J 4 bases; nucleotides not matched to a gene: 1. Per the germline V gene, CDR1 is GTSNPN and CDR2 is SVGIG (reference sequence). CDR3 region: CAWSWTGETQYF. DNA of the CDR3: TGTGCCTGGAGTTGGACAGGAGAGACCCAGTACTTC.

The chain has TRBV9 and TRBJ2-1; 9 nucleotides agree with TRBD2. CDR3 length equals 14 residues. Germline V lookup: CDR1 SGDLS, CDR2 YYNGEE. J gave up 8 bases and V 3 bases, and 6 bases lay outside the gene matches. CDR3 loop: CASSAAGGPYEQFF. The CDR3 DNA sequence: TGTGCCAGCAGCGCTGCGGGGGGGCCCTATGAGCAGTTCTTC.

The gene calls are TRBV3-1 (or the pseudogene TRBV3-2) and TRBJ1-2; D is ambiguous. The CDR3 runs to 16 residues. V was clipped by 6 bases and J by 7 bases, with 24 bases between them. From germline, CDR1 is LGHDT and CDR2 YNNKEL (reference sequence). This CDR3 is CASSPSSGTLTAGYTF. In DNA, the CDR3 is TGTGCCAGCAGTCCCTCATCGGGAACCCTAACAGCTGGCTACACCTTC.

This chain uses TRBV24-1 with TRBJ2-7; possible D gene TRBD1, 5 bases. CDR1 and CDR2 from the germline V gene are KGHDR and SFDVKD. Trimming shortened V by 5 bases and J by 3 bases, and 10 bases separated the two germline ends. The CDR3 runs to 13 residues. CDR3 sequence (DNA): TGTGCCACCAGTGGTGGGGCGCGCTACGAGCAGTACTTC. This sequence encodes CATSGGARYEQYF.

The chain recombines TRBV19 with TRBJ2-2, with TRBD1 matching 9 bases. Germline lookup yields CDR1 LNHDA and CDR2 SQIVND (reference sequence). Trimming at V came to 5 bases and at J to 6 bases, leaving 4 bases not matched to a gene. The CDR3 totals 14 residues. DNA of the CDR3: TGTGCCAGTAGTTTCACAGGGGGCCCCGGGGAGCTGTTTTTT. Protein: CASSFTGGPGELFF.

This chain links TRBV12-2 with TRBJ2-7; TRBD2, the table's D call, was not compared with the DNA. TRBV12-2 is a known pseudogene. This CDR3 spans 16 amino acids. The CDR3 sequence is CASRLVGLAGSYEQYF. Written as DNA, the CDR3 is TGTGCAAGTCGCTTAGTGGGACTAGCGGGCTCCTACGAGCAGTACTTC.

The rearrangement joins TRBV13 to TRBJ2-2; no clear D. From germline, CDR1 is PRHDT and CDR2 FYEKMQ (reference sequence). The V and J ends lost 3 bases and 5 bases respectively, with 13 bases between them. The CDR3 sequence is 15 residues long. CDR3 loop: CASSFGDSRTGELFF. The CDR3 DNA reads TGTGCCAGCAGCTTCGGTGACTCCCGAACCGGGGAGCTGTTTTTT.

The chain combines TRBV19 with TRBJ1-2; perhaps TRBD1 as D (6 bases). The CDR3 extends over 15 amino acids. Germline V gene data show CDR1 as LNHDA and CDR2 as SQIVND (reference sequence). V was clipped by 5 bases and J by 8 bases, with 21 bases between them. The CDR3 sequence: CASSATGISYRGYTF. The CDR3 DNA follows: TGTGCCAGTAGTGCTACAGGGATAAGTTATAGGGGCTACACCTTC.

This clone was detected only once. CDR3: CASSEALQGQPQHF. The CDR3 DNA sequence: TGTGCCAGCAGTGAAGCTTTGCAGGGGCAGCCCCAGCATTTT. This rearrangement joins TRBV6-1 to TRBJ1-5, with a weak D call TRBD1 (6 bases). V shed 0 bases and J shed 7 bases, with 10 bases lying between them. Germline V lookup: CDR1 MNHNS, CDR2 SASEGT. This CDR3 is 14 amino acids long.

The chain couples TRBV27 to TRBJ2-1; D might be TRBD2 (6 bases). V was cut by 3 bases and J by 7 bases, with 19 bases left in between. Germline V lookup: CDR1 MNHEY, CDR2 SMNVEV (reference sequence). This CDR3 has 16 residues. The CDR3 nucleotides are TGTGCCAGCAGTTTCCCCTCCAAATGGCTAGCGAATGAGCAGTTCTTC. It translates to CASSFPSKWLANEQFF.

The rearrangement uses TRBV5-6 and TRBJ2-1, with 8 bases lining up with TRBD2. CDR1 and CDR2 from the germline V gene are SGHDT and YYEEEE. This CDR3 has 19 residues. The ends lost 2 bases at V and 1 base at J; junction bases unmatched: 14. CDR3 residues: CASSLPVGGGGPSYNEQFF. DNA for the CDR3: TGTGCCAGCAGCTTACCCGTGGGAGGCGGGGGGCCTTCCTACAATGAGCAGTTCTTC. Full variable domain (missing parts from reference TRBV5-6 and TRBJ2-1): DAGVTQSPTHLIKTRGQQVTLRCSPKSGHDTVSWYQQALGQGPQFIFQYYEEEERQRGNFPDRFSGHQFPNYSSELNVNALLLGDSALYLCASSLPVGGGGPSYNEQFFGPGTRLTVL.

On this clone: Compared with germline, one end of the junction differs, possibly owing to a read error. The rearrangement joins TRBV6-4 to TRBJ2-7; 10 bases map to TRBD2. The CDR3 has 17 residues. Germline V CDR1 and CDR2: MRHNA, SNTAGT. The CDR3 spells CASSDSNFRLAGARSPF. In DNA, the CDR3 is TGTGCCAGCAGTGACTCGAACTTTCGTCTAGCGGGAGCTCGTAGCCCTTTC.

The chain is built from TRBV28 and TRBJ2-3; D gene ambiguous. This CDR3 has 13 residues. Deletions cut 3 bases from V and 10 bases from J, with 14 bases between. Germline V gene sequence: CDR1 MDHEN, CDR2 SYDVKM. This CDR3 is CASSLRWVAPQYF. CDR3 nucleotides: TGTGCCAGCAGTTTGAGGTGGGTGGCCCCGCAGTATTTT.

This sequence joins TRBV4-2 and TRBJ2-7; TRBD1 matches 7 bases. The germline gives CDR1 LGHNA, CDR2 YNFKEQ. V shed 4 bases and J 2 bases; nucleotides not matched to a gene: 8. The CDR3 has 15 amino acids. DNA of the CDR3: TGTGCCAGCAGCCCCGGGACAGCCCTTACCTACGAGCAGTACTTC. Translated, it gives CASSPGTALTYEQYF.

V usage is TRBV5-4 and J usage is TRBJ2-1, with D maybe TRBD2 (6 bases). Trimming took off 10 bases at V and 0 bases at J, with 23 bases between the two ends. The CDR3 consists of 17 residues. Germline V gene sequence: CDR1 SGHNT, CDR2 YYREEE (reference sequence). In DNA form, the CDR3 reads TGTGCCTTTCACCAATCCGGGGGACTCCGCTCCTACAATGAGCAGTTCTTC. As protein: CAFHQSGGLRSYNEQFF.

The chain couples TRBV2 to TRBJ2-3; TRBD2 aligns across 10 bases. Trimming took 4 bases from V and 4 from J; bases not matched to a gene: 5. In germline, CDR1 is SNHLY, CDR2 FYNNEI. The CDR3 sequence is 15 residues long. The CDR3 loop reads CASSGAGGPPDTQYF. For the CDR3, the DNA is TGTGCCAGCAGTGGAGCGGGAGGGCCTCCAGATACGCAGTATTTT.